This TCR beta chain came from a study of cytomegalovirus exposure and HLA in healthy donors. Study observations and caveats: Rare TCR sequences predominated, though certain public TCRs were found in many donors. The classifier, whose performance was assessed in both the original and validation cohorts, reportedly diagnosed cytomegalovirus status with high specificity and sensitivity.

In the PCR, 60 Vbeta and 13 Jbeta primers were used. Clones were read by immunoSEQ multiplex PCR, and TCRdb kept only the in-frame ones, dropping some. The sample has roughly 200,000 clones; around three quarters are singletons. On this clone: Its antigen is unidentified.

The ends were cut back, 2 bases at V and 2 bases at J, with 13 bases in the middle. CDR1 SGHTA and CDR2 FQGNSA come from the germline V gene. This CDR3 contains 15 residues. The TCR was taken from a man under 40 in good health and CMV-seronegative. The source material was PBMCs. This rearrangement joins TRBV7-2 to TRBJ2-7; possibly TRBD1 for D (6 bases). In nucleotides, the CDR3 is TGTGCCAGCAGCTTATCAGGGGCCTCAGCCTACGAGCAGTACTTC. Its translation: CASSLSGASAYEQYF.